One TCR beta chain is described in this entry. The sample belongs to a study of shared T cell receptors in the human thymus. CDR3 length: 13 residues. V lost 0 bases, J lost 7 bases, and 9 bases lay in between. Germline V gene sequence: CDR1 SGHAT, CDR2 FQNNGV. Profiling relied on immunoSEQ multiplex PCR, and the TCRdb table lists in-frame clones only, not all of them. The sample carries some 760,000 clones, 80% to 90% recorded once. These data were also reused for a study on human thymus T cells. Per that study: The thymus was resected at corrective cardiac surgery. It looked as if thymic and blood repertoires used V and J genes in a biased way. Highly overlapping thymic repertoires among unrelated individuals were reported in related research.

The material sequenced was thymocytes. The rearrangement uses TRBV11-2 and TRBJ1-2, with a possible D match to TRBD1 (6 bases). This TCR was sampled from a girl under two years old with a congenital heart defect. CDR3 sequence: CASSLETGLGYTF. The CDR3 DNA reads TGTGCCAGCAGCTTAGAAACAGGGCTTGGCTACACCTTC.